This T cell receptor (beta chain) stems from a study of T cells in Graves' hyperthyroidism and ophthalmopathy. The CDR3 covers 16 residues. From germline, CDR1 is ENHRY and CDR2 SYGVKD. V gave up 9 bases and J gave up 3 bases, with 23 bases separating them. Thyroid ultrasound, orbital computed tomography, clinical symptoms, and serum thyroxine and TRAb underpinned diagnoses. About this clonotype: The antigen remains unidentified.

The study's findings and limits: The majority of expanded thyroid clonotypes above 0.001 also appeared in blood. Ophthalmopathy was separated from stable hyperthyroidism by a 13 V-J model. With a median lead of roughly 6.8 months before onset, the model predicted ophthalmopathy.

RNA transcripts gave rise to amplified TCR beta CDR3 regions. During a first-round RT-PCR of the TCR CDR3, the HTBI primer set was used. TCRdb ran MiXCR on the multiplex PCR reads and lists one entry per CDR3 protein. The profile shows 650,000 to 800,000 distinct CDR3 sequences, approximately 42% of them singletons. Sample: peripheral blood or thyroid tissue (not recorded which). The receptor was derived from an adult man with Graves' disease, either hyperthyroidism or ophthalmopathy (not recorded which). This sequence joins TRBV10-3 and TRBJ1-2, with a possible D match to TRBD1 (6 bases). CDR3 sequence (DNA): TGTGCCATAGCATACAGGGACCTTAAAGAGGACTATGGCTACACCTTC. Its protein product is CAIAYRDLKEDYGYTF.